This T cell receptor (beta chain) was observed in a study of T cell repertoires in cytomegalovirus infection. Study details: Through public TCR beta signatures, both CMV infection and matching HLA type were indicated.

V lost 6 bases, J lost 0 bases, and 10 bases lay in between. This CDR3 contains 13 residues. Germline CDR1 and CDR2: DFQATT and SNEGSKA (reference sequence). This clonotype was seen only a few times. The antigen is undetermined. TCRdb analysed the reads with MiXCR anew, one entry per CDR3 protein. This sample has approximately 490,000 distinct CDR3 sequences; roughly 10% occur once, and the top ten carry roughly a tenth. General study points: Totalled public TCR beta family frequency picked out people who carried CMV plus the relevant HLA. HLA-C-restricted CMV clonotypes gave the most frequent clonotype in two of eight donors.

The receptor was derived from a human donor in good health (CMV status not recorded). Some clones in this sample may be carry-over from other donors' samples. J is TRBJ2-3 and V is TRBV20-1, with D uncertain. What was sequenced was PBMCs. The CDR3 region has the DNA TGCAGTGCCCTAAGCCTGAGCACAGATACGCAGTATTTT. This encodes CSALSLSTDTQYF.